A selection of T cell receptor beta chains follows, all from one sample in a study of blood T cell repertoires in COVID-19. The method was immunoSEQ multiplex PCR; TCRdb's version includes in-frame clones alone and lacks a portion of them. Found here are 55,000 to 65,000 clones, 75% to 80% of them singletons; the top ten hold 25%. The sample consisted of peripheral blood. The source is a human donor in a cohort sampled during active COVID-19. Each CDR3 is given with its conserved first and last residue. D genes are given only for firm matches. Some rows mark clone size as missing; the rest say once, few, many or name a class of expanded clone.

clone_size | d_call | j_call | v_call | cdr3_nt | cdr3_aa
. | . | TRBJ2-7 | TRBV2 | TGTGCCAGCAGTGAATACCGGGGTAGCTACGAGCAGTACTTC | CASSEYRGSYEQYF
. | TRBD2 | TRBJ2-1 | TRBV5-1 | TGCGCCAGCAGCTCGGCTAGCGGGACTCTCAATGAGCAGTTCTTC | CASSSASGTLNEQFF
. | . | TRBJ2-5 | TRBV3-1/TRBV3-2 | TGTGCCAGCAGCCCGGGCGGGGAACGGGGATCGGGGACCCAGTACTTC | CASSPGGERGSGTQYF
. | . | TRBJ2-3 | TRBV7-3 | TGTGCCAGCAGCTTATCAGGGTCGGACAGCACGCAGTATTTT | CASSLSGSDSTQYF
. | . | TRBJ1-2 | TRBV3-1/TRBV3-2 | TGTGCCAGCAGCCAAGATAGAGGCAGGGGTTATGGCTACACCTTC | CASSQDRGRGYGYTF
. | . | TRBJ2-7 | TRBV7-6 | TGTGCCAGCAGCTTAGCCCGGGGGGCCGGTACCTACGAGCAGTACTTC | CASSLARGAGTYEQYF
. | . | TRBJ2-1 | TRBV6-1 | TGTGCCAGCAGTGAATCGGGAGCGAACAATGAGCAGTTCTTC | CASSESGANNEQFF
. | TRBD1 | TRBJ1-1 | TRBV4-2 | TGTGCCAGCAGTCGTATGGCGGGACAGGGGGCGTACACTGAAGCTTTCTTT | CASSRMAGQGAYTEAFF
. | . | TRBJ1-2 | TRBV9 | TGTGCCAGCAGCGTAGCGGCAGGGGAGGGAAAAGTCGGCTACACCTTC | CASSVAAGEGKVGYTF
. | . | TRBJ1-6 | TRBV30 | TGTGCCTGGAGTACCCTCCAGTGGTACTATAATTCACCCCTCCACTTT | CAWSTLQWYYNSPLHF
few | TRBD1 | TRBJ1-4 | TRBV9 | TGTGCCAGCAGCGTTTTACTCCGGAGACACGACAGGGTTAATGAAAAACTGTTTTTT | CASSVLLRRHDRVNEKLFF
. | TRBD2 | TRBJ2-7 | TRBV27 | TGTGCCAGCAGTTTAGCGGGGGGGCCCGGGTACGAGCAGTACTTC | CASSLAGGPGYEQYF
. | TRBD2 | TRBJ2-7 | TRBV29-1 | TGCAGCGTTGAAGTCCCGAGCGGGGGGGCGGACGAGCAGTACTTC | CSVEVPSGGADEQYF
. | . | TRBJ1-1 | TRBV21-1 | TGTGCCAGCAGTCTGGCGAACACTGAAGCTTTCTTT | CASSLANTEAFF
. | TRBD2 | TRBJ2-2 | TRBV5-1 | TGCGCCAGCAGCTTGACGAGGGCGGGAGGACCCGGGGAGCTGTTTTTT | CASSLTRAGGPGELFF
few | TRBD2 | TRBJ2-1 | TRBV28 | TGTGCCAGCAGTCGTCCTCTAGCGGGAGGCAATGAGCAGTTCTTC | CASSRPLAGGNEQFF
. | . | TRBJ2-5 | TRBV24-1 | TGTGCCACCAGTGATGGGGGTAGGGGGCAAGAGACCCAGTACTTC | CATSDGGRGQETQYF
. | TRBD2 | TRBJ2-7 | TRBV18 | TGTGCCAGCTCACCCTCTAGCGGACCCCCCTACGAGCAGTACTTC | CASSPSSGPPYEQYF
once | . | TRBJ2-3 | TRBV6-5 | TGTGCCAGCAGACCAGGACAGCTCAAAGATACGCAGTATTTT | CASRPGQLKDTQYF
few | . | TRBJ1-1 | TRBV5-3 | TGTGCCAGAACCCTCCGGGAGTGTGGGAACACTGAAGCTTTCTTT | CARTLRECGNTEAFF
. | TRBD2 | TRBJ2-5 | TRBV7-9 | TGTGCCAGCAGCCTAAGGGCGGGAGGAGGGCAAGAGACCCAGTACTTC | CASSLRAGGGQETQYF
. | . | TRBJ1-2 | TRBV20-1 | TGCAGTGCCCGGACAGATAATGGCTACACCTTC | CSARTDNGYTF
. | . | TRBJ1-1 | TRBV6-1 | TGTGCCAGCAGTGAATTACTAGCGAACACTGAAGCTTTCTTT | CASSELLANTEAFF
. | TRBD2 | TRBJ2-7 | TRBV27 | TGTGCCAGCAGCCCTGACGCGGGAGGGCGGAACGAGCAGTACTTC | CASSPDAGGRNEQYF
. | . | TRBJ1-3 | TRBV7-2 | TGTGCCAGCAGCTTACGCGGGTTCTCTGGAAACACCATATATTTT | CASSLRGFSGNTIYF
. | . | TRBJ2-5 | TRBV20-1 | TGCAGTGCTAGTAAGCTCCGGGACTACCAAGAGACCCAGTACTTC | CSASKLRDYQETQYF
. | . | TRBJ2-1 | TRBV12-5 | TGTGCTAGTGGTTTGGCACACGCCTACAATGAGCAGTTCTTC | CASGLAHAYNEQFF
once | . | TRBJ1-1 | TRBV5-1 | TGCGCCAGCAGCCTGGGGATCGACAGTCTCACTGAAGCTTTCTTT | CASSLGIDSLTEAFF
once | TRBD1 | TRBJ2-7 | TRBV5-1 | TGCGCCAGCAGCGCCGGACAGGTGAACTACGAGCAGTACTTC | CASSAGQVNYEQYF
. | TRBD2 | TRBJ2-7 | TRBV15 | TGTGCCACCTCGAGTGGACTAGAGGAGGAGCAGTACTTC | CATSSGLEEEQYF
. | TRBD2 | TRBJ2-5 | TRBV28 | TGTGCCAGCAGACCTAGCGGGAGGCCAGAGACCCAGTACTTC | CASRPSGRPETQYF
. | TRBD2 | TRBJ2-1 | TRBV5-6 | TGTGCCAGCAGCTTGTACCGACTAGCGGGCCACTACAATGAGCAGTTCTTC | CASSLYRLAGHYNEQFF
. | TRBD1 | TRBJ1-2 | TRBV7-9 | TGTGCCAGCAGCCCCAGTGGGACAGGGGTTAACTATGGCTACACCTTC | CASSPSGTGVNYGYTF
. | . | TRBJ2-3 | TRBV28 | TGTGCCAGCAGTTTAGCGGTAGCGGGCACAGATACGCAGTATTTT | CASSLAVAGTDTQYF
. | TRBD2 | TRBJ2-1 | TRBV6-1 | TGTGCCAGCAGTGCCCTAGCGGGGGCCCCGAGGGGTGAGCAGTTCTTC | CASSALAGAPRGEQFF
once | . | TRBJ2-2 | TRBV5-1 | TGCGCCAGCAGCTCCTCACAGGGAAACACCGGGGAGCTGTTTTTT | CASSSSQGNTGELFF
. | TRBD2 | TRBJ2-7 | TRBV2 | TGTGCCAGCAGTGCTGGGGGACGGACTAGCTCACTATCGGGCTTC | CASSAGGRTSSLSGF
. | . | TRBJ1-2 | TRBV6-5 | TGTGCCAGCAGCCGGTCCCAGGGTGAAAATGGCTACACCTTC | CASSRSQGENGYTF
. | . | TRBJ1-6 | TRBV2 | TGTGCCAGCAGTGATCGGTTCGGTACGACTACATCAAATTCACCCCTCCACTTT | CASSDRFGTTTSNSPLHF
few | TRBD1 | TRBJ1-1 | TRBV28 | TGTGCCAGCAGCCTTACCGGGACAGTGAACACTGAAGCTTTCTTT | CASSLTGTVNTEAFF
few | TRBD2 | TRBJ2-1 | TRBV5-4 | TGTGCCAGCAGCTCACCGGGACTAGCGGGAGTGCAGTTCTTC | CASSSPGLAGVQFF
. | . | TRBJ2-3 | TRBV5-6 | TGTGCCAGCAGCTCCTCGGGAATCTCCCCAGATACGCAGTATTTT | CASSSSGISPDTQYF
. | TRBD1 | TRBJ2-5 | TRBV2 | TGTGCCAGCAACACGGGACAGGGAGGAAGGGAGACCCAGTACTTC | CASNTGQGGRETQYF
. | . | TRBJ2-1 | TRBV7-2 | TGTGCCAGCAGCTTAGGCGGGGGCCGCTCCTACAATGAGCAGTTCTTC | CASSLGGGRSYNEQFF
. | . | TRBJ1-1 | TRBV6-2/TRBV6-3 | TGTGCCAGCAGTCAATGGCGGGACGAGGCTTTCTTT | CASSQWRDEAFF
once | . | TRBJ1-2 | TRBV5-4 | TGTGCCAGCAGCACCTCGACAGGCCCCTATGGCTACACCTTC | CASSTSTGPYGYTF
. | . | TRBJ2-5 | TRBV15 | TGTGCCACCATAGGAGGTCAAGAGACCCAGTACTTC | CATIGGQETQYF
once | . | TRBJ1-1 | TRBV12-3/TRBV12-4 | TGTGCCAGCAGGGAGGTGGGCACTGAAGCTTTCTTT | CASREVGTEAFF
few | . | TRBJ1-6 | TRBV5-4 | TGTGCCAGCAGCTTTGGGGGGGGGCTATATAATGATTCACCCCTCCACTTT | CASSFGGGLYNDSPLHF
. | . | TRBJ1-1 | TRBV27 | TGTGCCAGCAGGTATCGGGGGAACACTGAAGCTTTCTTT | CASRYRGNTEAFF
. | TRBD1 | TRBJ2-7 | TRBV27 | TGTGCCAGCAGTTTATATGGGGGAGTGGGGACAGAATACGAGCAGTACTTC | CASSLYGGVGTEYEQYF
. | TRBD1 | TRBJ2-1 | TRBV9 | TGTGCCAGCAGCGCCCGGGACAGCCCCTACAATGAGCAGTTCTTC | CASSARDSPYNEQFF
. | TRBD2 | TRBJ2-5 | TRBV5-1 | TGCGCCAGCAGAACTAGCGGGGGTCCGGGGGAGACCCAGTACTTC | CASRTSGGPGETQYF
. | TRBD1 | TRBJ1-2 | TRBV6-2/TRBV6-3 | TGTGCCAGCAGTCCCTTCAGGGGGCGCGGCTACACCTTC | CASSPFRGRGYTF
. | . | TRBJ1-6 | TRBV6-6 | TGTGCCAGCAGTTACTCGGACAGAGATTCACCCCTCCACTTT | CASSYSDRDSPLHF
. | TRBD1 | TRBJ2-1 | TRBV7-2 | TGTGCCAGCAGCGAGACAGGGACGTTGGGCAATGAGCAGTTCTTC | CASSETGTLGNEQFF
. | TRBD2 | TRBJ2-5 | TRBV10-3 | TGTGCCATCAGTGAGACGACTAGCCTACAAGAGACCCAGTACTTC | CAISETTSLQETQYF
few | . | TRBJ1-6 | TRBV10-2 | TGCGCCAGCAGTGAAGGGCAGGGAGGTTCACCCCTCCACTTT | CASSEGQGGSPLHF
once | . | TRBJ1-2 | TRBV5-4 | TGTGCCAGCAGGCAAGACCAGGGGAGTTATGGCTACACCTTC | CASRQDQGSYGYTF
few | . | TRBJ2-7 | TRBV3-1/TRBV3-2 | TGTGCCAGCAGCCCACAAACACTAGTTCGCGAGCAGTACTTC | CASSPQTLVREQYF